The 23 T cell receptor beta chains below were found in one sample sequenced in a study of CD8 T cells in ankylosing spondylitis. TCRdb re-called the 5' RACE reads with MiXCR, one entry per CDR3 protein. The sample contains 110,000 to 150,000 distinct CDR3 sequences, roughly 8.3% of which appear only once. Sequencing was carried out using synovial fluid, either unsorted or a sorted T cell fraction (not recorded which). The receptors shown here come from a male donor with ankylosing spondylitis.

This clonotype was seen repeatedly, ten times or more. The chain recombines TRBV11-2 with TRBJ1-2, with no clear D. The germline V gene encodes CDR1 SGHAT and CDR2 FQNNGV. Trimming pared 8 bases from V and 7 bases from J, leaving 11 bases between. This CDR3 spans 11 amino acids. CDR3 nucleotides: TGTGCCAGCGTTGGGAAGAGTGGCTACACCTTC. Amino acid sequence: CASVGKSGYTF.

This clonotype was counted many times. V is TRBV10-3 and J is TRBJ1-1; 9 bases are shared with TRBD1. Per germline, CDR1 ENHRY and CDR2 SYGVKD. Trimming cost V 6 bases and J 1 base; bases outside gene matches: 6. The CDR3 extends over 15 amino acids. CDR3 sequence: CAIRGQGVGNTEAFF. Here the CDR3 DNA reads TGTGCCATCAGGGGACAGGGTGTAGGGAACACTGAAGCTTTCTTT.

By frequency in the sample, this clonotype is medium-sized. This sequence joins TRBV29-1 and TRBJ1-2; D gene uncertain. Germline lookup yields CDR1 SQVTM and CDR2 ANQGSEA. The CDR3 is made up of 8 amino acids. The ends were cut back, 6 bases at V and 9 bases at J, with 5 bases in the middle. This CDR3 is CSVGRYTF. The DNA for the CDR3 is TGCAGCGTGGGTCGCTACACCTTC.

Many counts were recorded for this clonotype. This CDR3 is CASSFGTATKEQYF. The CDR3, as DNA: TGTGCCAGTAGCTTCGGGACAGCGACTAAGGAGCAGTACTTC. The chain uses TRBV19 and TRBJ2-7, with 7 positions matching TRBD1. The length of the CDR3 is 14 residues. Germline loops: CDR1 LNHDA, CDR2 SQIVND (reference sequence). Trimming took 6 bases from V and 7 from J; bases not matched to a gene: 12.

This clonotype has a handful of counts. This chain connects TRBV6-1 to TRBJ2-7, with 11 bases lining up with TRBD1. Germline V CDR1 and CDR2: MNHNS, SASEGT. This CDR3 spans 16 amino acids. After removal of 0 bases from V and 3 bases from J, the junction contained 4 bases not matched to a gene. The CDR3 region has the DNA TGTGCCAGCAGTGAAGCGCTCGGGACAGGGGGCTACGAGCAGTACTTC. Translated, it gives CASSEALGTGGYEQYF.

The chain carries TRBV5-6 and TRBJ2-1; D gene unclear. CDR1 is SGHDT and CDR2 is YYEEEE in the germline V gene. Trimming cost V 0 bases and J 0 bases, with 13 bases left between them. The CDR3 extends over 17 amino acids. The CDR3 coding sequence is TGTGCCAGCAGCTTGGCCGATCGGAGACTCTCCTACAATGAGCAGTTCTTC. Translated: CASSLADRRLSYNEQFF.

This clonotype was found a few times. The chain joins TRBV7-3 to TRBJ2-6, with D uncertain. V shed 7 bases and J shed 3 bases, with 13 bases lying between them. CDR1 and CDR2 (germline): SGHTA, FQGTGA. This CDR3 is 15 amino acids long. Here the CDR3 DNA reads TGTGCCAGCACCCCGCGGCCAGGTGGGGCCAACGTCCTGACTTTC. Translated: CASTPRPGGANVLTF.

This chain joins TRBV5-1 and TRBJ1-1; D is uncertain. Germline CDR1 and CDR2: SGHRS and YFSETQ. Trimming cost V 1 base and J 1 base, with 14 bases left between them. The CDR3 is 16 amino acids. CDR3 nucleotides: TGCGCCAGCAGCTTGACACCGAGCCAAACGAACACTGAAGCTTTCTTT. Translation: CASSLTPSQTNTEAFF.

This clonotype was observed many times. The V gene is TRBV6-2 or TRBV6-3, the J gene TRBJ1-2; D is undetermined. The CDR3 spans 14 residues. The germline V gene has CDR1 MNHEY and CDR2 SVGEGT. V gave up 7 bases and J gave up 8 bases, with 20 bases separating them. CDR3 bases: TGTGCCAGCACCCTACAGTCATCGGGAAACGGCTACACCTTC. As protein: CASTLQSSGNGYTF.

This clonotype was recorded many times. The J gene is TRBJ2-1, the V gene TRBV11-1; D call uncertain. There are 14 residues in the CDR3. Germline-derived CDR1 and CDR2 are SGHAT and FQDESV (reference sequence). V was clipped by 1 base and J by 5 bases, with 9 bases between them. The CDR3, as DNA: TGTGCCAGCAGCTTAGGTTCTGGAAACAATGAGCAGTTCTTC. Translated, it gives CASSLGSGNNEQFF.

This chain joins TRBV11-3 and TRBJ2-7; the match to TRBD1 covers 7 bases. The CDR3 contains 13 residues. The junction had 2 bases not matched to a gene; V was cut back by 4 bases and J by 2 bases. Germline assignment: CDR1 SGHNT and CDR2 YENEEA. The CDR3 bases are TGTGCCAGCAGCTCGGGACAGACCTACGAGCAGTACTTC. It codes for CASSSGQTYEQYF.

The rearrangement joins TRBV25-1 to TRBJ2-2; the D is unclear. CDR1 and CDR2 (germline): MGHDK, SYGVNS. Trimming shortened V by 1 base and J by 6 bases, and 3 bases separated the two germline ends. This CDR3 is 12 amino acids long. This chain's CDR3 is CASSESSGELFF. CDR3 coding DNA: TGTGCCAGCAGTGAATCTTCCGGGGAGCTGTTTTTT.

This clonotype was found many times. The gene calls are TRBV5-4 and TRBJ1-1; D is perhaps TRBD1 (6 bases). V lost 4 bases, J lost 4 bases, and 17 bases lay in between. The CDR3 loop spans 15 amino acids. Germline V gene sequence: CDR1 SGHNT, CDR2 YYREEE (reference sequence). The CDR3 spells CASSNWRGGITEAFF. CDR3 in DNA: TGTGCCAGCAGCAATTGGAGGGGGGGGATCACTGAAGCTTTCTTT.

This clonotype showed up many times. Here the CDR3 reads CASSSGQGVDTQYF. The CDR3 DNA sequence: TGTGCCAGCAGTTCCGGACAGGGAGTAGATACGCAGTATTTT. V is TRBV28 and J is TRBJ2-3; 8 bases are a match to TRBD1. The CDR3 contains 14 residues. V shed 4 bases, J shed 5 bases, and the junction held 5 bases outside the gene matches. Germline V gene lookup returns CDR1 MDHEN and CDR2 SYDVKM.

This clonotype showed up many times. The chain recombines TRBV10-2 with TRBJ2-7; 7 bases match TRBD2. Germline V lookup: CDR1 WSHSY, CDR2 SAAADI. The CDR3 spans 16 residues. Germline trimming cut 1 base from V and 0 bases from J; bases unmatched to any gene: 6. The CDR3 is CASSEFIGRASYEQYF. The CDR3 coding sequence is TGCGCCAGCAGTGAGTTCATAGGGAGGGCCTCCTACGAGCAGTACTTC.

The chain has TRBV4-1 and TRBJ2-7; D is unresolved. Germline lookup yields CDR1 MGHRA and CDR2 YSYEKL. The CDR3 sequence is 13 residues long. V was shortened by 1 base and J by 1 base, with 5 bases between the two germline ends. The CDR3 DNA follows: TGCGCCAGCAGCCAAGGACCTTCCTACGAGCAGTACTTC. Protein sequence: CASSQGPSYEQYF.

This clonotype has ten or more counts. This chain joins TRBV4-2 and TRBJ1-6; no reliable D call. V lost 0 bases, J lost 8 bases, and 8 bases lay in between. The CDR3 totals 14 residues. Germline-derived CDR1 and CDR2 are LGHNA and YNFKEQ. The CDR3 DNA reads TGTGCCAGCAGCCAAGAATTTAGGGATTCACCCCTCCACTTT. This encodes CASSQEFRDSPLHF.

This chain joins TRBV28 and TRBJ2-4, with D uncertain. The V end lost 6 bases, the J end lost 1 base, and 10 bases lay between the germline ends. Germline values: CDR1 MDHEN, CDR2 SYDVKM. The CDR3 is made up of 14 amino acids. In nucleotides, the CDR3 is TGTGCCAGCAGACAGATGGGGGCCAAAAACATTCAGTACTTC. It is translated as CASRQMGAKNIQYF.

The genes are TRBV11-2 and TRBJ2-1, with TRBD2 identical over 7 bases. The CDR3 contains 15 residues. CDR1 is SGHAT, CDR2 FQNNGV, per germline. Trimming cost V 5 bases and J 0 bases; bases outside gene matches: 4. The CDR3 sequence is CASSRTGGSYNEQFF. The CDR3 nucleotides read TGTGCCAGCAGCCGAACGGGGGGCTCCTACAATGAGCAGTTCTTC.

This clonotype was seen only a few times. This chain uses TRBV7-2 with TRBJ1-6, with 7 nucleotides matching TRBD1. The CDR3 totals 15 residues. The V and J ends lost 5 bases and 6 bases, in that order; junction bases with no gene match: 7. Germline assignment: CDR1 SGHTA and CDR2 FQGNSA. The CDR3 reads CASSPGQLPNSPLHF. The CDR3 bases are TGTGCCAGCAGCCCGGGACAGTTACCTAATTCACCCCTCCACTTT.

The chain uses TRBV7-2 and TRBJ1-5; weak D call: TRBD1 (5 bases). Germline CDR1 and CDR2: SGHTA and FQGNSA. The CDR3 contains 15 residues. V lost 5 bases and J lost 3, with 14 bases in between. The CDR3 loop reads CASSLGATNNQPQHF. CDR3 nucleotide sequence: TGTGCCAGCAGCCTAGGGGCGACAAACAATCAGCCCCAGCATTTT.

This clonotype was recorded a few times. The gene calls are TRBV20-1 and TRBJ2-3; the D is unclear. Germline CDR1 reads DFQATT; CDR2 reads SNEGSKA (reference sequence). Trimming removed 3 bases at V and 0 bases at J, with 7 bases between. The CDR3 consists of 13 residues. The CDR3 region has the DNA TGCAGTGCTAGGCCCGGGAGCACAGATACGCAGTATTTT. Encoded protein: CSARPGSTDTQYF.

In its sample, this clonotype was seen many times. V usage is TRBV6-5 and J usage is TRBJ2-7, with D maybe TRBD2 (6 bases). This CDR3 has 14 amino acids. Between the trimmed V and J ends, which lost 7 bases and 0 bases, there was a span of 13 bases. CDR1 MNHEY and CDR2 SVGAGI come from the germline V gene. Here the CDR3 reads CASNLGGLSYEQYF. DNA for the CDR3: TGTGCCAGCAATTTGGGAGGCCTCTCCTACGAGCAGTACTTC.